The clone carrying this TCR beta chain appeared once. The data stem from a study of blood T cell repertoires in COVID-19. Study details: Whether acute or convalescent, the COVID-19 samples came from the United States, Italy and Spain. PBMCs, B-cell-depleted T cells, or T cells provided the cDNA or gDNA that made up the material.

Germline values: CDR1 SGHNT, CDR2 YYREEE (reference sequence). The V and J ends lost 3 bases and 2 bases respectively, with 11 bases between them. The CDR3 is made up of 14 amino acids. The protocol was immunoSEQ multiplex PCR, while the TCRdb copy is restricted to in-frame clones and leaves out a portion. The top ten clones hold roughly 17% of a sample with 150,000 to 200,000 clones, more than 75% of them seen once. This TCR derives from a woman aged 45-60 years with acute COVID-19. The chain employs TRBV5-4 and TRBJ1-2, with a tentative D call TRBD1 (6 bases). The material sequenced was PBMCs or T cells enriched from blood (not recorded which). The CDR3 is CASSYRDKNYGYTF. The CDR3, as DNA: TGTGCCAGCAGCTATAGGGACAAGAACTATGGCTACACCTTC.